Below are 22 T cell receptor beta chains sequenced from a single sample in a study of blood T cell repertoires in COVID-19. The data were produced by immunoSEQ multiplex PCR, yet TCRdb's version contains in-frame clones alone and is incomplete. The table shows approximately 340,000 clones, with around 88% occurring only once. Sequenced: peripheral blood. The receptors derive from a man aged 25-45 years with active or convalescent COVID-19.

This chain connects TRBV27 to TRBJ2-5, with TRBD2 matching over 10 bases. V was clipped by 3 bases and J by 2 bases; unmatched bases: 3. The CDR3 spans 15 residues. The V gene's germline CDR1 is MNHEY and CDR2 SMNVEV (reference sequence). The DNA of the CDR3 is TGTGCCAGCAGTTTGTTTAGCGGGGGGCAAGAGACCCAGTACTTC. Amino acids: CASSLFSGGQETQYF.

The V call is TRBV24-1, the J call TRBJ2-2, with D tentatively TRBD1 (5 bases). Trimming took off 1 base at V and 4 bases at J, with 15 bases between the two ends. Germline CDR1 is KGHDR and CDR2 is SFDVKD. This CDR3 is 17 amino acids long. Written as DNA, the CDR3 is TGTGCCACCAGTGATTTAGGGGCAGAGAAATCCACCGGGGAGCTGTTTTTT. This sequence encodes CATSDLGAEKSTGELFF.

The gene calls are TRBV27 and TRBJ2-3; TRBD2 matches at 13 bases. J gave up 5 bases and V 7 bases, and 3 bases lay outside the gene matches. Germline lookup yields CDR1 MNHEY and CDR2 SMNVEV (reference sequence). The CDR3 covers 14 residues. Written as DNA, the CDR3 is TGTGCCAGCAAGGGACTAGCGGGACAAGATACGCAGTATTTT. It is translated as CASKGLAGQDTQYF.

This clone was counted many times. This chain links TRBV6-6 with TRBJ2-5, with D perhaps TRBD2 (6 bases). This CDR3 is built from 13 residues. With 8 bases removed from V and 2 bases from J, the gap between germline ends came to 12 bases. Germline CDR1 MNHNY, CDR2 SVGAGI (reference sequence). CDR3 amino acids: CASHGTVQETQYF. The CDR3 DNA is TGTGCCAGCCACGGGACTGTACAAGAGACCCAGTACTTC.

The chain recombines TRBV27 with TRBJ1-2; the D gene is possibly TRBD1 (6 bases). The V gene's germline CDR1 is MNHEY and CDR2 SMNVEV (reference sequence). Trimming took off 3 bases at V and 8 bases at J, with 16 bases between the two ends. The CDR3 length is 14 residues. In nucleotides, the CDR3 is TGTGCCAGCAGTTTCGGGGGGGGCGTTAAGGGCTACACCTTC. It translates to CASSFGGGVKGYTF.

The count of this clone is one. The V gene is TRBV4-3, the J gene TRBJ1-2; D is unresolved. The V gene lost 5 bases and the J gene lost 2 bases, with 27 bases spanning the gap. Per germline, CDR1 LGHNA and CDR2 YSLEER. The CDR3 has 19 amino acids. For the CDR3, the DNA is TGCGCCAGCAGCTTTCGTACGTTTAGGGAAGTAGAGCGGAACTATGGCTACACCTTC. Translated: CASSFRTFREVERNYGYTF.

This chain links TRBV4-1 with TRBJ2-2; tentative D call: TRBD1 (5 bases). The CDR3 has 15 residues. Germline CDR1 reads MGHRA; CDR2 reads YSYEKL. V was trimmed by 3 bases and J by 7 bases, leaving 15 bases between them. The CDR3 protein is CASSQLPSGYGELFF. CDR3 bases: TGCGCCAGCAGCCAGCTACCTTCAGGGTACGGGGAGCTGTTTTTT.

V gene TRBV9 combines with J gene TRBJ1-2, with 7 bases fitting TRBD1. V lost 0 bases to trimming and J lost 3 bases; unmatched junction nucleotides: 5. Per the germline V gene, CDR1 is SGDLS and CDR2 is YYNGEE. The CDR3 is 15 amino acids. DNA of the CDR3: TGTGCCAGCAGCGTAGGGGGACAGTCTTACTATGGCTACACCTTC. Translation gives CASSVGGQSYYGYTF.

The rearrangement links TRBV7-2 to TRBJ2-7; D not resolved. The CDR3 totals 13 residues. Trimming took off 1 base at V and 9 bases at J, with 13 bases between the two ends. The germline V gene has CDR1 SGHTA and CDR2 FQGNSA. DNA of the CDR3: TGTGCCAGCAGCTTAGTGTCTCAAGGCGGGCAGTACTTC. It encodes CASSLVSQGGQYF.

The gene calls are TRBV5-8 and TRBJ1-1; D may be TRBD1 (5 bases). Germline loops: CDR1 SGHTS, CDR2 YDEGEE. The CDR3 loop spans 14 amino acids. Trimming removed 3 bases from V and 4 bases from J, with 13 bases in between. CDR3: CASSWGRRGTEAFF. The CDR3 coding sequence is TGTGCCAGCAGCTGGGGCCGGAGGGGCACTGAAGCTTTCTTT. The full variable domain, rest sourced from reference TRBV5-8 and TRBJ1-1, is EAGVTQSPTHLIKTRGQQATLRCSPISGHTSVYWYQQALGLGLQFLLWYDEGEERNRGNFPPRFSGRQFPNYSSELNVNALELEDSALYLCASSWGRRGTEAFFGQGTRLTVV.

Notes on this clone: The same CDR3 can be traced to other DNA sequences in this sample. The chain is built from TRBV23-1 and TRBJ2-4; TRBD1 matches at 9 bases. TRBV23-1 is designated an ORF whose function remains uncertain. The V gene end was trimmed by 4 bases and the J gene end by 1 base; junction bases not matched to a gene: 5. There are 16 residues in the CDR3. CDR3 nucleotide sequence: TGCGCCAGCAGTCCCGGGGACAGGGAGGCCAAAAACATTCAGTACTTC. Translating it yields CASSPGDREAKNIQYF.

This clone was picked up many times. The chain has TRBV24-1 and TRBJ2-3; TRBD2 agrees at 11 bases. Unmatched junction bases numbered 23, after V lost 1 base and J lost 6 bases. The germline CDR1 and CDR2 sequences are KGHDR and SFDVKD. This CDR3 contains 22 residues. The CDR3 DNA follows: TGTGCCACCAGTGATTTTGGGACAGTCAGACTAGCGGGGACGGAGGCAACCGATACGCAGTATTTT. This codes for CATSDFGTVRLAGTEATDTQYF.

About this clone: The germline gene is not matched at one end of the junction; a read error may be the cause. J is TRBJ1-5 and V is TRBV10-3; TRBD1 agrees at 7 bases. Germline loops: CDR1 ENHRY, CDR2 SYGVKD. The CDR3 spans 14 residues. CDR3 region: CAISTTGSSQPQHF. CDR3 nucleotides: TGTGCCATCAGTACGACAGGGAGCAGTCAGCCCCAGCATTTT.

The CDR3, as DNA: TGTGCCAGCAGCTTAGCGGGAGGCGGGGAGCTGTTTTTT. Translated, it gives CASSLAGGGELFF. The rearrangement uses TRBV7-7 and TRBJ2-2; D might be TRBD2 (6 bases). Germline CDR1 is SSHAT and CDR2 is FNYEAQ (reference sequence). There are 13 residues in the CDR3. V was clipped by 0 bases and J by 7 bases, with 6 bases between them.

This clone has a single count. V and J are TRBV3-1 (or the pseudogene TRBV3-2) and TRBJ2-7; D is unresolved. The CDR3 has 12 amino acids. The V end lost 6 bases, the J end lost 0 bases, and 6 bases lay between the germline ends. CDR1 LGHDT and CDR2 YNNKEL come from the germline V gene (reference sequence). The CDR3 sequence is CASSLSSYEQYF. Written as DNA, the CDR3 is TGTGCCAGCAGTCTGAGCTCCTACGAGCAGTACTTC.

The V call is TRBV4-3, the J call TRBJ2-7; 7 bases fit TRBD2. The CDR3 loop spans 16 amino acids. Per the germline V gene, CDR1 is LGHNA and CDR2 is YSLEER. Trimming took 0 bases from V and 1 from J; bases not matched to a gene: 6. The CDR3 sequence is CASSQDSSGVSYEQYF. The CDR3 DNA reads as TGCGCCAGCAGCCAAGATAGCAGCGGGGTATCCTACGAGCAGTACTTC.

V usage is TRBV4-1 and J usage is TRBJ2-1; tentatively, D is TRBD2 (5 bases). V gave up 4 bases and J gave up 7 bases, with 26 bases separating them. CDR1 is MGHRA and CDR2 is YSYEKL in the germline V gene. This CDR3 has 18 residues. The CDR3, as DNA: TGCGCCAGCAGCCTGGAGGAGACGAACCCTTTTGATTTAAATGAGCAGTTCTTC. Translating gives CASSLEETNPFDLNEQFF.

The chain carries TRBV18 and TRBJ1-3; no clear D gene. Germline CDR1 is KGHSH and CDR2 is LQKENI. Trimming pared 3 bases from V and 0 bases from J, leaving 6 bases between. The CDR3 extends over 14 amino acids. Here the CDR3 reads CASSPPGSGNTIYF. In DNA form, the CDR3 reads TGTGCCAGCTCACCGCCCGGCTCTGGAAACACCATATATTTT.

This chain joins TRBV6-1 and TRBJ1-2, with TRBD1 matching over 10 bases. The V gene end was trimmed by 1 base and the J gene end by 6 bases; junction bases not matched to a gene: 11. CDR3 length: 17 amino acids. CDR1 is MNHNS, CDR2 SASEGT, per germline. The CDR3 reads CASSEVILPGTGDGYTF. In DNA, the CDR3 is TGTGCCAGCAGTGAAGTAATTCTTCCCGGGACAGGGGATGGCTACACCTTC.

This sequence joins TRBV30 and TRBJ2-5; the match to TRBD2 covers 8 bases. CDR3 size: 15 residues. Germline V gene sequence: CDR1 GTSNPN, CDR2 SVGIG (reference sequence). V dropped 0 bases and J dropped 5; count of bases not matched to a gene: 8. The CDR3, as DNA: TGTGCCTGGAGTGTCGGGGGGGGTCTCGTGGAGACCCAGTACTTC. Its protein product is CAWSVGGGLVETQYF.

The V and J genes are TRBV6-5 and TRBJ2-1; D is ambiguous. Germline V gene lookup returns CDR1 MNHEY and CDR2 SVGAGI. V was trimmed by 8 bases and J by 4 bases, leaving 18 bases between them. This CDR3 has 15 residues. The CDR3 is CASSPSSSMYNEQFF. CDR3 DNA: TGTGCCAGCTCACCCAGTTCTTCCATGTACAATGAGCAGTTCTTC.

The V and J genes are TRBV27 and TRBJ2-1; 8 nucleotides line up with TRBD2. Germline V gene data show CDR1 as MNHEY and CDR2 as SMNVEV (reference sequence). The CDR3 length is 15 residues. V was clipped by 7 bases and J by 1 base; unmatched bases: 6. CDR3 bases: TGTGCCAGCAAAGCGGGAGCCAATTCCTACAATGAGCAGTTCTTC. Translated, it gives CASKAGANSYNEQFF.